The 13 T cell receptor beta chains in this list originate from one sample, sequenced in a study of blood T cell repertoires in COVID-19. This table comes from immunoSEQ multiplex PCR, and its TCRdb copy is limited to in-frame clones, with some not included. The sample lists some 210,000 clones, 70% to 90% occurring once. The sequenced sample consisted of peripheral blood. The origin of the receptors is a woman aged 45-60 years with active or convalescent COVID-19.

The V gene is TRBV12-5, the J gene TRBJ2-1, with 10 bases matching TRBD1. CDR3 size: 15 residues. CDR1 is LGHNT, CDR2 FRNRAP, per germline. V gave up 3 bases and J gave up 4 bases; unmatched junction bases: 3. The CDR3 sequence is CASGFGQGGYNEQFF. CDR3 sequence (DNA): TGTGCTAGTGGTTTTGGACAGGGGGGTTACAATGAGCAGTTCTTC.

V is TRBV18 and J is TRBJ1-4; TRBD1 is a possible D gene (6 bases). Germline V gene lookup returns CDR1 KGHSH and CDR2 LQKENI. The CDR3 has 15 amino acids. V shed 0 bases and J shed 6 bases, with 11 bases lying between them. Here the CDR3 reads CASSPPTGGHEKLFF. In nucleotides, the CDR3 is TGTGCCAGCTCACCACCGACAGGCGGACATGAAAAACTGTTTTTT. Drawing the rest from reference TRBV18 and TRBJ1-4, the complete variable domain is NAGVMQNPRHLVRRRGQEARLRCSPMKGHSHVYWYRQLPEEGLKFMVYLQKENIIDESGMPKERFSAEFPKEGPSILRIQQVVRGDSAAYFCASSPPTGGHEKLFFGSGTQLSVL.

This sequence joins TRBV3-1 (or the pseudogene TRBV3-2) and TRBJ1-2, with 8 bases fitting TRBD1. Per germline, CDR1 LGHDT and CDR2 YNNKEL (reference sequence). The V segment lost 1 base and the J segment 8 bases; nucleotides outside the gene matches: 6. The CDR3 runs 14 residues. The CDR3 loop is CASSQAQGERGYTF. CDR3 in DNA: TGTGCCAGCAGCCAAGCACAGGGGGAGCGAGGCTACACCTTC.

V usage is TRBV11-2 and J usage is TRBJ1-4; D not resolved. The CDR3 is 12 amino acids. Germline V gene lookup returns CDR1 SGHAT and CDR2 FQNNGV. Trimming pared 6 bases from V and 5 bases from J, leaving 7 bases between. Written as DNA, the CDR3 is TGTGCCAGCAGGGGAGAGAATGAAAAACTGTTTTTT. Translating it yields CASRGENEKLFF.

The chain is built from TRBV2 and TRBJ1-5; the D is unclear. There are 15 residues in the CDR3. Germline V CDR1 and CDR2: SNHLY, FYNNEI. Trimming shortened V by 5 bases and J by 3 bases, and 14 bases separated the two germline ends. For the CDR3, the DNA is TGTGCCAGCAGTATCGGACGGGGTAACAATCAGCCCCAGCATTTT. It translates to CASSIGRGNNQPQHF.

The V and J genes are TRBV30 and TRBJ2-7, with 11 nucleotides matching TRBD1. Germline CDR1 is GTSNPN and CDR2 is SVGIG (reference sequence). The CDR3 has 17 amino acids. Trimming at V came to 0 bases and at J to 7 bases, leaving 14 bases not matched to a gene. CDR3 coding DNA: TGTGCCTGGAGTGTACGCAATCCCGGACAGGGGGCCCGGGAGCAGTACTTC. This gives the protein CAWSVRNPGQGAREQYF.

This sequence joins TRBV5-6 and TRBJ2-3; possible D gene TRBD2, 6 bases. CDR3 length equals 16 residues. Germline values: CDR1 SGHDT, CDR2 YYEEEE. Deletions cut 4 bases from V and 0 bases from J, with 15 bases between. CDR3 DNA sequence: TGTGCCAGCAGCCGAGATACCGGAGGGAGCACAGATACGCAGTATTTT. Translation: CASSRDTGGSTDTQYF.

In nucleotides, the CDR3 is TGTGCCAGCAGTGAAAGGGGGAACAACTATGGCTACACCTTC. This sequence encodes CASSERGNNYGYTF. The chain uses TRBV6-1 and TRBJ1-2; perhaps TRBD1 as D (6 bases). Trimming left V 2 bases short and J 2 bases short, with 9 bases between. CDR1 MNHNS and CDR2 SASEGT come from the germline V gene. CDR3 size: 14 residues.

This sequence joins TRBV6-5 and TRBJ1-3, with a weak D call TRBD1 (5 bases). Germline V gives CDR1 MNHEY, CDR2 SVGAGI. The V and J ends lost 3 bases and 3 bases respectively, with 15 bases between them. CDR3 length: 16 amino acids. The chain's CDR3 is CASSYVSGADGNTIYF. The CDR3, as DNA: TGTGCCAGCAGTTATGTTTCTGGGGCGGATGGAAACACCATATATTTT.

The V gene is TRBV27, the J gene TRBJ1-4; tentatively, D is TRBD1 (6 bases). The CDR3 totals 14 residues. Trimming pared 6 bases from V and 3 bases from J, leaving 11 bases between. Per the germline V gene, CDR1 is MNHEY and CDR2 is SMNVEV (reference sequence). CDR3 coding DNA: TGTGCCAGCAGCAGACAGGTTCCTAATGAAAAACTGTTTTTT. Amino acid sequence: CASSRQVPNEKLFF.

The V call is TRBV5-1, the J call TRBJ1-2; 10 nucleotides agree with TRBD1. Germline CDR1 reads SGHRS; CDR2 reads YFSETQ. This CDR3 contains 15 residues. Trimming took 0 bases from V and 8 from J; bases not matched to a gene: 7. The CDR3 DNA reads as TGCGCCAGCAGCTTGGAGGGGGACAGGGGTTCGGGCTACACCTTC. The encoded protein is CASSLEGDRGSGYTF.

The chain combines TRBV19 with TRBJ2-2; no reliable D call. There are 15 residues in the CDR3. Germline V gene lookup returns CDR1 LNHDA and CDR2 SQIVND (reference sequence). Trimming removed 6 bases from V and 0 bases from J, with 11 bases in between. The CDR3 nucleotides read TGTGCCAGTAGCCTACAGTACTCGAACACCGGGGAGCTGTTTTTT. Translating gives CASSLQYSNTGELFF.

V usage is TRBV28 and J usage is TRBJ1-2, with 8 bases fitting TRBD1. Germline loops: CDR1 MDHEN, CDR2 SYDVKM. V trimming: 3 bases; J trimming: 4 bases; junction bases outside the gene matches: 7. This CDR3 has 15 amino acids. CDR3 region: CASSFTGTGLYGYTF. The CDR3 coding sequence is TGTGCCAGCAGTTTTACCGGGACAGGTCTCTATGGCTACACCTTC.